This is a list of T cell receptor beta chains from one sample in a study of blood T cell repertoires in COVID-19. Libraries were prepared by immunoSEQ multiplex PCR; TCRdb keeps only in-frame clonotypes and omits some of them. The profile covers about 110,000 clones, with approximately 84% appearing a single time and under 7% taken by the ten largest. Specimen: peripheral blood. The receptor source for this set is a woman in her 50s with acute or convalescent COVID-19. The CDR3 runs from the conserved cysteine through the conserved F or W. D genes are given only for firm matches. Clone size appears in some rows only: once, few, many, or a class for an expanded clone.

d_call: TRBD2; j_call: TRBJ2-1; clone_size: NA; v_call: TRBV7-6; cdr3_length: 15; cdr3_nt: TGTGCCAGCAGCCCGGGGGGGTCCTTGTACAATGAGCAGTTCTTC; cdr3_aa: CASSPGGSLYNEQFF
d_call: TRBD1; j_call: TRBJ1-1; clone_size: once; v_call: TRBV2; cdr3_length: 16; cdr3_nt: TGTGCCAGCAGCGCTGGGACAGGGGGTAAGAACACTGAAGCTTTCTTT; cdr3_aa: CASSAGTGGKNTEAFF
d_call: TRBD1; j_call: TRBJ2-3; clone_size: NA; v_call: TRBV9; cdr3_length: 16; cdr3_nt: TGTGCCAGCAGCGTAGGACAGGGAAGGCCCACAGATACGCAGTATTTT; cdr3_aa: CASSVGQGRPTDTQYF
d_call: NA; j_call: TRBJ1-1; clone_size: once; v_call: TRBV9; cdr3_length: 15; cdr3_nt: TGTGCCAGCAGCGTAGACGGTCGGGTGAACACTGAAGCTTTCTTT; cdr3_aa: CASSVDGRVNTEAFF
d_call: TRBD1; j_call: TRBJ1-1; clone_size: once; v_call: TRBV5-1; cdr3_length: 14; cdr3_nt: TGCGCCAGCAGCTCGACAGGGGAGAACACTGAAGCTTTCTTT; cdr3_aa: CASSSTGENTEAFF
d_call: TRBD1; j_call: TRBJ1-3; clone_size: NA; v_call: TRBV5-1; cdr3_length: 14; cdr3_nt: TGCGCCAGCACGCAGGGGGCGCGCGGAAACACCATATATTTT; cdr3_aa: CASTQGARGNTIYF
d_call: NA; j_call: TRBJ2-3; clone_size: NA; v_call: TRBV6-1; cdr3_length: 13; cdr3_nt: TGTGCCAGCAGTGAAGCGCGGCGGAATACGCAGTATTTT; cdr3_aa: CASSEARRNTQYF
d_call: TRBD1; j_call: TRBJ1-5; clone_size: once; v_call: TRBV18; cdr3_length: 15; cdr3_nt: TGTGCCAGCTCACTAACAGGGGGTACCGATCAGCCCCAGCATTTT; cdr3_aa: CASSLTGGTDQPQHF
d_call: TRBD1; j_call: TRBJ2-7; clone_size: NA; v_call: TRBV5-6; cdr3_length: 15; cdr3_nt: TGTGCCAGCAGCTTTATGGGGACAGGGGCCTACGAGCAGTACTTC; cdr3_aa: CASSFMGTGAYEQYF
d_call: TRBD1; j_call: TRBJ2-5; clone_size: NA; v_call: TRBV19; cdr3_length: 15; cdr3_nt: TGTGCCAGTAGTATCACGACAGGGGGCCAAGAGACCCAGTACTTC; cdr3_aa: CASSITTGGQETQYF
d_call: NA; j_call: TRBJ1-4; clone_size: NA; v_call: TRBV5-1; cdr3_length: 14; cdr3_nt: TGCGCCAGCAGTTCGGGACCGAGCGGGGAAAAACTGTTTTTT; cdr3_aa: CASSSGPSGEKLFF
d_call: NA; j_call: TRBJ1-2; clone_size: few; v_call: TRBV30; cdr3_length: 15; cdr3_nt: TGTGCCTGGAGGGCCCCCTGGCTCCTTTCTGATGGCTACACCTTC; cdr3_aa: CAWRAPWLLSDGYTF
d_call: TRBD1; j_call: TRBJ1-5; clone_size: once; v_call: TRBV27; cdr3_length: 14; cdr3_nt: TGTGCCAGCAGTGGGACAGGGGGCAATCAGCCCCAGCATTTT; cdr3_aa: CASSGTGGNQPQHF
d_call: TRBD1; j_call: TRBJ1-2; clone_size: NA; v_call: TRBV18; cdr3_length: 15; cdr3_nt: TGTGCCAGCTCACCAGGCACAGGGGCATCCTATGGCTACACCTTC; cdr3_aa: CASSPGTGASYGYTF
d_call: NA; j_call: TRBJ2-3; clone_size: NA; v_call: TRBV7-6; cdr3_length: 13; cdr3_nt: TGTGCCAGCAGCTTCTTTAACACAGATACGCAGTATTTT; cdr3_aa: CASSFFNTDTQYF
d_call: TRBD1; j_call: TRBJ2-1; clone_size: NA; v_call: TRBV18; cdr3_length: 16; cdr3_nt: TGTGCCAGCCTCAGATCGACAGGGGGATCCTACAATGAGCAGTTCTTC; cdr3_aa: CASLRSTGGSYNEQFF
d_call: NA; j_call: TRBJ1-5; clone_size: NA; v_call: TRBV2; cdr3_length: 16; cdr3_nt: TGTGCCAGCAGTGAAGCCCTCCCAGGGGATGATCAGCCCCAGCATTTT; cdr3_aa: CASSEALPGDDQPQHF
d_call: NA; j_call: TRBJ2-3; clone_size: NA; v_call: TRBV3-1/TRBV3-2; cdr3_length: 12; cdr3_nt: TGTGCCAGCAGCCAAGGACTCCGCTGGCAGTATTTT; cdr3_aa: CASSQGLRWQYF
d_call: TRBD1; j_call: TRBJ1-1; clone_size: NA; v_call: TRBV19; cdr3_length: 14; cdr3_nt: TGTGCCAGTAATCCAGGGGGCGGGAACACTGAAGCTTTCTTT; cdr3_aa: CASNPGGGNTEAFF
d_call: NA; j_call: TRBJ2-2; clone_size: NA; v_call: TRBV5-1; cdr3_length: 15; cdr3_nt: TGCGCCAGCAGCTTGAGGGACACTAACACCGGGGAGCTGTTTTTT; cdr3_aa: CASSLRDTNTGELFF
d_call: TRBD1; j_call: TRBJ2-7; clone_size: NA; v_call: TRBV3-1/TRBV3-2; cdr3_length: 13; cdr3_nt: TGTGCCAGCAGCCAAGTACCAGGGGGAGAGCAGTACTTC; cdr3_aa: CASSQVPGGEQYF
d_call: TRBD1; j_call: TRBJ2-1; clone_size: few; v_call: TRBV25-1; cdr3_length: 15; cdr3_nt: TGTGCCAGCAGTGAATCTGGGACAGGGGTCAATGAGCAGTTCTTC; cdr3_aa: CASSESGTGVNEQFF
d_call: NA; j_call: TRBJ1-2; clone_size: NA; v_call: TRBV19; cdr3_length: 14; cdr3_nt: TGTGCCAGTAGTATAGATCAGGCTAACTATGGCTACACCTTC; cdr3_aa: CASSIDQANYGYTF
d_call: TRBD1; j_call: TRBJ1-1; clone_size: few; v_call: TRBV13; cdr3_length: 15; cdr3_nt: TGTGCCAGCAGCTTATTGAGGACAGGGGGGACTGAAGCTTTCTTT; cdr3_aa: CASSLLRTGGTEAFF
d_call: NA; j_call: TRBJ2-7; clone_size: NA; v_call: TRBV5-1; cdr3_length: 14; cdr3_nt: TGCGCCAGCAGCGCGGGGCCCCCCTCCTACGAGCAGTACTTC; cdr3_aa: CASSAGPPSYEQYF
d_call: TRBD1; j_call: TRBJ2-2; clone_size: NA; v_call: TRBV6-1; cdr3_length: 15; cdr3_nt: TGTGCCAGCAGTGAACGACAGGGGAGCACCGGGGAGCTGTTTTTT; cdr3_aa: CASSERQGSTGELFF
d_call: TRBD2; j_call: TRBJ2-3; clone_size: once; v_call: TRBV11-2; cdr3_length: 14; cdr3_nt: TGTGCCAGCAGCTTAACTAGCGGAGAGGTTACGCAGTATTTT; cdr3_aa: CASSLTSGEVTQYF
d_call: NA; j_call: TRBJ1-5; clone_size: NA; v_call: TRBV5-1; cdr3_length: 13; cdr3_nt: TGCGCCAGCAGCTATAGCCCTAACCAGCCCCAGCATTTT; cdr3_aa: CASSYSPNQPQHF
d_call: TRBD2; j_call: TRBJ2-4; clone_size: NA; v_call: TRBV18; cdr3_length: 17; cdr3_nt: TGTGCCAGCTCACCCCGGACTAGCGGGGGACTGAAAAACATTCAGTACTTC; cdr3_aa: CASSPRTSGGLKNIQYF
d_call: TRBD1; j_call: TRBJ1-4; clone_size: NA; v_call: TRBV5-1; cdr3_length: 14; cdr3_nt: TGCGCCAGCAGCTCGGGGACAGGGCCAGGGAAACTGTTTTTT; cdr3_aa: CASSSGTGPGKLFF
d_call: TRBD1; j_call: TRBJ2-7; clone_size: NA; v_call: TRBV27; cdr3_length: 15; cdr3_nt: TGTGCCAGCAGTCGCACAGGGGGAGGCTTGTACGAGCAGTACTTC; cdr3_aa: CASSRTGGGLYEQYF
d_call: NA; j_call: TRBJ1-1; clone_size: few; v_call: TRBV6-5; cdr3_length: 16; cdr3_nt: TGTGCCAGCAGTTCCTACCCCAGGGGTGGGAACACTGAAGCTTTCTTT; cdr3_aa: CASSSYPRGGNTEAFF
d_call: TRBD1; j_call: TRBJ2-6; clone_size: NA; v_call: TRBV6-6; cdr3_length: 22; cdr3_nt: TGTGCCAGCAGTCACCCGGGACAGGGGAATCCCTCCAGACGTTCTGGGGCCAACGTCCTGACTTTC; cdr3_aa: CASSHPGQGNPSRRSGANVLTF
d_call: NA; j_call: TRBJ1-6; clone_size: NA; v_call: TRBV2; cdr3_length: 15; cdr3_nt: TGTGCCAGCACCGGGGGGCCGGTTTATAATTCACCCCTCCACTTT; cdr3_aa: CASTGGPVYNSPLHF
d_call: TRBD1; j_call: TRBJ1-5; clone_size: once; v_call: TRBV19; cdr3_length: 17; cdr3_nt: TGTGCCGCTCGAAGCACAGGGGATTTTAATAGCAATCAGCCCCAGCATTTT; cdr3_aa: CAARSTGDFNSNQPQHF
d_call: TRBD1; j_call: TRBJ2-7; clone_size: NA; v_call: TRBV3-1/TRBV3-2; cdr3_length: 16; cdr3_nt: TGTGCCAGTCGCAAGTTCAACTGGGACAGGGCTTACGAGCAGTACTTC; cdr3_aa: CASRKFNWDRAYEQYF
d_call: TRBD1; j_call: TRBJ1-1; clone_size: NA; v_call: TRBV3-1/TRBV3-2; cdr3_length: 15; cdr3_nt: TGTGCCAGCAGCCCCCAAGACAGGGATAACACTGAAGCTTTCTTT; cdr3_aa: CASSPQDRDNTEAFF
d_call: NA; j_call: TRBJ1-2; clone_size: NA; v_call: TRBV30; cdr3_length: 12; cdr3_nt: TGTGCCTGGAGTGTATATCCGGGTCGCTACACCTTC; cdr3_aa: CAWSVYPGRYTF
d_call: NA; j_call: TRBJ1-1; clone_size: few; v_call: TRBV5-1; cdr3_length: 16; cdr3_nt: TGCGCCAGCAGCCCAGGGGTCGGGCGCCTGAACACTGAAGCTTTCTTT; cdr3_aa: CASSPGVGRLNTEAFF
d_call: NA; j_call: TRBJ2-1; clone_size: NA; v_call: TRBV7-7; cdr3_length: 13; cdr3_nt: TGTGCCAGCAGCTTAGCAGGGGGGGATGAGCAGTTCTTC; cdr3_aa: CASSLAGGDEQFF
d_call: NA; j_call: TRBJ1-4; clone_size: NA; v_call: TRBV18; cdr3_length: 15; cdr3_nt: TGTGCCAGCTCATCCCTTGGGCCAACTAATGAAAAACTGTTTTTT; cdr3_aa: CASSSLGPTNEKLFF
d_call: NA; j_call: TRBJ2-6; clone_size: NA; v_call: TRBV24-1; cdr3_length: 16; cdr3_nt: TGTGCCACCAGTGATACTCGGAGGGGTGGGGCCAACGTCCTGACTTTC; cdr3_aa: CATSDTRRGGANVLTF
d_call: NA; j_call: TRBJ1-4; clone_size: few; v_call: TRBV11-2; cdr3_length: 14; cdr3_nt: TGTGCCAGCAGCCCCAGTAGGTCGCGGGAAAAACTGTTTTTT; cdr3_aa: CASSPSRSREKLFF
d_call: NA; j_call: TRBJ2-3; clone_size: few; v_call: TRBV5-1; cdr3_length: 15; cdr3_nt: TGCGCCAGCAGCTTGGGGCTCCCTGGCACAGATACGCAGTATTTT; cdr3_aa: CASSLGLPGTDTQYF
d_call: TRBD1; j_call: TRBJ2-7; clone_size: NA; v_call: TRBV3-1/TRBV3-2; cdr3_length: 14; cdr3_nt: TGTGCCAGCAGCCGGGGGACAGGGGACTACGAGCAGTACTTC; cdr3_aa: CASSRGTGDYEQYF
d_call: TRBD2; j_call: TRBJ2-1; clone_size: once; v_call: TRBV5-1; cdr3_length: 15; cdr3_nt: TGCGCCAGCAGCCCGGGGACTAGCAATATCCATGAGCAGTTCTTC; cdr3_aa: CASSPGTSNIHEQFF
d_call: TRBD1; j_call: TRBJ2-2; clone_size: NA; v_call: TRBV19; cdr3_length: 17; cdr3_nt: TGTGCCAGTACCCGAGACCCCGGGACAGTGAACACCGGGGAGCTGTTTTTT; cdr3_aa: CASTRDPGTVNTGELFF
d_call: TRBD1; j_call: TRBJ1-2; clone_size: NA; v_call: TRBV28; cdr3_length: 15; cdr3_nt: TGTGCCAGCAGTCGACCCGGGACAGGGGATAAAGGCTACACCTTC; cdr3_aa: CASSRPGTGDKGYTF
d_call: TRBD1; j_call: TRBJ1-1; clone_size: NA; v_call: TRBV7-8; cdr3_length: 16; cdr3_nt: TGTGCCAGCAGCTTACTTCCCGGGACAGCGAACACTGAAGCTTTCTTT; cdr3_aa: CASSLLPGTANTEAFF
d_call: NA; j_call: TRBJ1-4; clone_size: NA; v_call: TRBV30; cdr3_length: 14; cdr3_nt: TGTGCCTGGAGTGAGGGAGCAACTAATGAAAAACTGTTTTTT; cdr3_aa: CAWSEGATNEKLFF
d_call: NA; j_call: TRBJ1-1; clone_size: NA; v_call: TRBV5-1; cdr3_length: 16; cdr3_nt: TGCGCCAGCAGCTTGGGTCCCCCCACTATGAACACTGAAGCTTTCTTT; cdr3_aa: CASSLGPPTMNTEAFF
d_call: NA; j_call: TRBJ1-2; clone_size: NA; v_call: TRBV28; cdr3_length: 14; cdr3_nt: TGTGCCAGCAGCTCAGATCTGCCGAACTATGGCTACACCTTC; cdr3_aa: CASSSDLPNYGYTF
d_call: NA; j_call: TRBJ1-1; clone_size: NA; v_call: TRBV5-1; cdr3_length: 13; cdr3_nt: TGCGCCAGCACCTACTTCTTTGACACTGAAGCTTTCTTT; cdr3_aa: CASTYFFDTEAFF
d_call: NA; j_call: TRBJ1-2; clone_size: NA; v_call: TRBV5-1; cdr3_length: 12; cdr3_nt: TGCGCCAGCAGCTTGGAAGGGGATGGCTACACCTTC; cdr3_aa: CASSLEGDGYTF
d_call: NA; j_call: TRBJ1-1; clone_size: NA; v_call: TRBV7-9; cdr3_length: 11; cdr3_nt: TGTGCCAGCAGCTTAGGGCTCGGGGCTTTCTTT; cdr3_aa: CASSLGLGAFF
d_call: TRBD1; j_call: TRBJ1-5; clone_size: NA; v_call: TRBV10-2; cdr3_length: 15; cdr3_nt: TGCGCCAGCTCCTTTTGGGGACAGGGAAGGCAGCCCCAGCATTTT; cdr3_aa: CASSFWGQGRQPQHF
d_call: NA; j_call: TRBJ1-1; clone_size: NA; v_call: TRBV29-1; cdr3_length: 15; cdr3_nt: TGCAGCGTTGATTCGGTGCTAAGATTGAACACTGAAGCTTTCTTT; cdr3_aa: CSVDSVLRLNTEAFF
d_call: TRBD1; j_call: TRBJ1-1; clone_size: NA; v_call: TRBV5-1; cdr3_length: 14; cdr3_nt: TGCGCCAGCAGGTTGGGACAGGGAGTAACTGAAGCTTTCTTT; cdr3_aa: CASRLGQGVTEAFF
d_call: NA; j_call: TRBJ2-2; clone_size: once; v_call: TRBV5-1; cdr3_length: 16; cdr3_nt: TGCGCCAGCAGCTTGGCCATGGAGGGGAACACCGGGGAGCTGTTTTTT; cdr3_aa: CASSLAMEGNTGELFF
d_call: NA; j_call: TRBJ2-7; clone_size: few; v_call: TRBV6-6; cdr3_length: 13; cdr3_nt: TGTGCCAGCAGTTACGGGGCTTCCTACGAGCAGTACTTC; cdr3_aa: CASSYGASYEQYF